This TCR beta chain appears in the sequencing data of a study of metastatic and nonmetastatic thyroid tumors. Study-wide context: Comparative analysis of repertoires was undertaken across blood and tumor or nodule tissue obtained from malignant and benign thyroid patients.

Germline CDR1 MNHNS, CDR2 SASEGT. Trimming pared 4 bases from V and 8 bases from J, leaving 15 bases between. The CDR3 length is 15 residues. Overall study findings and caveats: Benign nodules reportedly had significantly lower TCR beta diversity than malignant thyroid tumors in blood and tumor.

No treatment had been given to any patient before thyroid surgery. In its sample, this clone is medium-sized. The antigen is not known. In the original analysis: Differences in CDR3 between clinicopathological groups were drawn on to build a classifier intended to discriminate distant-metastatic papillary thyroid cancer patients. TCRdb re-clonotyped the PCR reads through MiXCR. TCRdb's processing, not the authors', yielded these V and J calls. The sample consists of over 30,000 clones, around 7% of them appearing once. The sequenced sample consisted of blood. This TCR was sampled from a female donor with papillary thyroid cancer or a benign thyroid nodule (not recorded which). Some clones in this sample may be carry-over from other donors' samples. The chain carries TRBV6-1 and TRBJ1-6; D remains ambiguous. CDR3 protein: CASSVQPSKDSPLHF. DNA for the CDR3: TGTGCCAGCAGTGTTCAGCCAAGCAAGGATTCACCCCTCCACTTT.